The 25 T cell receptor beta chains given below trace back to one sample, sequenced in a study of T-cell reconstitution after alpha-beta-depleted transplantation in children. Researchers prepared the TCRbeta library using unique molecular identifiers, the study reports. TCRdb fed the PCR reads into MiXCR, producing one record per CDR3 protein. The table includes some 490,000 distinct CDR3 sequences, under 15% detected once. The sample in question was PBMCs from the stem cell graft donor, obtained from the stem cell graft. These receptors were collected from a human donor who donated a stem cell graft to a child with combined immunodeficiency.

This chain uses TRBV19 with TRBJ1-1; no definite D call. The CDR3 length is 16 residues. The V and J ends lost 2 bases and 3 bases respectively, with 16 bases between them. Germline V gene sequence: CDR1 LNHDA, CDR2 SQIVND (reference sequence). As DNA, the CDR3 is TGTGCCAGTAGTATAAGGATTGGCGTGTATGACACTGAAGCTTTCTTT. Translated: CASSIRIGVYDTEAFF.

At least ten counts were recorded for this clonotype. The DNA is omitted, as the CDR3 cannot be located on it reliably, and the CDR3 follows TCRdb's listing. The rearrangement links TRBV12-5 to TRBJ2-1; the table's D call, TRBD1, has no DNA check behind it. The CDR3 extends over 13 residues, inclusive of both ends. Germline CDR1 and CDR2: LGHNT and FRNRAP. The CDR3 sequence is CASGFGAGNEQFF.

The J gene is TRBJ2-3, the V gene TRBV20-1; D may be TRBD1 (7 bases). The germline V gene encodes CDR1 DFQATT and CDR2 SNEGSKA (reference sequence). The CDR3 consists of 15 residues. V dropped 5 bases and J dropped 5 bases, with 20 bases sitting between them. The CDR3 here is CSARRGRDGGDTQYF. The CDR3 DNA sequence: TGCAGTGCTCGAAGGGGGCGGGATGGTGGAGATACGCAGTATTTT.

This clonotype was picked up a small number of times. The chain links TRBV5-1 to TRBJ1-1; the D gene is possibly TRBD1 (6 bases). Trimming took 1 base from V and 3 from J, leaving 10 bases between them. This CDR3 is built from 14 residues. From germline, CDR1 is SGHRS and CDR2 YFSETQ. CDR3 DNA: TGCGCCAGCAGCTTGCTCTCAGGGGACACTGAAGCTTTCTTT. It translates to CASSLLSGDTEAFF.

The V gene is TRBV2, the J gene TRBJ1-5; 10 bases are a match to TRBD1. Germline V gene lookup returns CDR1 SNHLY and CDR2 FYNNEI. This CDR3 comprises 15 residues. Germline trimming cut 7 bases from V and 8 bases from J; bases unmatched to any gene: 11. The CDR3 spells CASTLGTGDVEPQHF. CDR3 DNA sequence: TGTGCCAGCACCCTCGGGACAGGGGATGTTGAGCCCCAGCATTTT.

Only a few counts were recorded for this clonotype. The chain links TRBV12-3 or TRBV12-4 to TRBJ2-1; a weak D match, TRBD2 (5 bases). The CDR3 length is 14 residues. The V gene lost 1 base and the J gene lost 8 bases, with 12 bases spanning the gap. The CDR3: CASSLEDSEDEQFF. CDR3 DNA: TGTGCCAGCAGTTTAGAGGACTCTGAAGATGAGCAGTTCTTC.

This clonotype has at least ten counts. CDR3 loop: CASSFGGDEQFF. In DNA, the CDR3 is TGTGCCAGCAGTTTTGGGGGAGATGAGCAGTTCTTC. The genes are TRBV12-3 or TRBV12-4 and TRBJ2-1; D is tentatively TRBD1 or TRBD2 (5 bases each). V was trimmed by 3 bases and J by 8 bases, leaving 8 bases between them. The CDR3 sequence is 12 residues long.

This clonotype has a handful of counts. J is TRBJ2-7 and V is TRBV3-1, with D perhaps being TRBD1 or TRBD2 (5 bases each). Trimming removed 4 bases at V and 0 bases at J, with 16 bases between. This CDR3 comprises 16 residues. Germline CDR1 and CDR2: LGHDT and YNNKEL (reference sequence). CDR3 region: CASSPRDARRSYEQYF. The DNA for the CDR3 is TGTGCCAGCAGCCCCCGGGACGCTCGGCGCTCCTACGAGCAGTACTTC.

J is TRBJ1-4 and V is TRBV7-9; D is perhaps TRBD1 (5 bases). Looked up from germline, CDR1 is SEHNR and CDR2 is FQNEAQ (reference sequence). There are 13 residues in the CDR3. Trimming took 8 bases from V and 1 from J, leaving 8 bases between them. The CDR3 coding sequence is TGTGCCAGCTCGGACATAACTAATGAAAAACTGTTTTTT. Amino acids: CASSDITNEKLFF.

The chain has TRBV4-3 and TRBJ1-5; no clear D. Per the germline V gene, CDR1 is LGHNA and CDR2 is YSLEER. The CDR3 consists of 13 residues. V lost 0 bases, J lost 10 bases, and 10 bases lay in between. The CDR3: CASSQEKRGPQHF. The CDR3 DNA reads TGCGCCAGCAGCCAAGAAAAGCGCGGACCCCAGCATTTT.

This clonotype turned up a few times. The chain carries TRBV5-1 and TRBJ2-7; TRBD1 matches 10 bases. The V gene end was trimmed by 0 bases and the J gene end by 0 bases; junction bases not matched to a gene: 9. Germline V gives CDR1 SGHRS, CDR2 YFSETQ. CDR3 length equals 18 residues. This chain's CDR3 is CASSLGTGGLPSSYEQYF. The CDR3 coding sequence is TGCGCCAGCAGCTTGGGGACAGGGGGTCTACCCTCCTCCTACGAGCAGTACTTC.

The sample holds many counts of this clonotype. This chain uses TRBV20-1 with TRBJ1-6; the match to TRBD1 covers 7 bases. The CDR3 consists of 15 residues. The V gene end was trimmed by 2 bases and the J gene end by 13 bases; junction bases not matched to a gene: 14. Germline V gives CDR1 DFQATT, CDR2 SNEGSKA (reference sequence). CDR3 residues: CSARPPTGEILPLHF. Written as DNA, the CDR3 is TGCAGTGCTAGACCCCCTACAGGGGAGATTCTTCCCCTCCACTTT.

About this clonotype itself: A much larger clone differs from this one at a single base, so this may be a read error. The gene calls are TRBV21-1 and TRBJ2-7; TRBD1 is taken as the D call from the table, unchecked against the DNA. TRBV21-1 is a pseudogene locus. The CDR3 runs to 13 residues. The CDR3 DNA reads as TGTGCCAGCAGCGGGACAGGGAATGACCAGCAGTACTTC. Translation gives CASSGTGNDQQYF.

This clonotype has only a few counts. This sequence joins TRBV29-1 and TRBJ2-2; no reliable D call. The CDR3 loop spans 14 amino acids. V was shortened by 7 bases and J by 1 base, with 13 bases between the two germline ends. Germline V gives CDR1 SQVTM, CDR2 ANQGSEA. The CDR3 protein is CSAPVKGNTGELFF. DNA of the CDR3: TGCAGCGCCCCCGTGAAGGGGAACACCGGGGAGCTGTTTTTT.

This chain joins TRBV30 and TRBJ1-4, with D possibly being TRBD1 (5 bases). There are 14 residues in the CDR3. Germline V gene sequence: CDR1 GTSNPN, CDR2 SVGIG (reference sequence). Between the trimmed V and J ends, which lost 2 bases and 5 bases, there was a span of 12 bases. The CDR3 reads CAWSRGGYNEKLFF. Written as DNA, the CDR3 is TGTGCCTGGAGTCGCGGGGGATACAATGAAAAACTGTTTTTT.

V usage is TRBV29-1 and J usage is TRBJ1-2, with a weak D call TRBD1 (5 bases). This CDR3 has 12 amino acids. The V gene's germline CDR1 is SQVTM and CDR2 ANQGSEA. Trimming left V 3 bases short and J 2 bases short, with 7 bases between. DNA for the CDR3: TGCAGCGTTGACAGGGTGAACTATGGCTACACCTTC. Its translation is CSVDRVNYGYTF.

This clonotype showed up just a few times. The gene calls are TRBV7-2 and TRBJ2-5; D is perhaps TRBD2 (5 bases). There are 14 residues in the CDR3. Germline assignment: CDR1 SGHTA and CDR2 FQGNSA. V lost 3 bases and J lost 10, with 18 bases in between. The CDR3 coding sequence is TGTGCCAGCAGCTTGGGAGTTTATAGCGAAGGCCAGTACTTC. Its translation is CASSLGVYSEGQYF.

This clonotype turned up a few times. The chain has TRBV20-1 and TRBJ1-1; 7 bases match TRBD1. V gave up 3 bases and J gave up 0 bases; unmatched junction bases: 4. The CDR3 totals 14 residues. In germline, CDR1 is DFQATT, CDR2 SNEGSKA (reference sequence). CDR3 DNA sequence: TGCAGTGCTAGTAGACAGGGAGTGAACACTGAAGCTTTCTTT. It encodes CSASRQGVNTEAFF.

In nucleotides, the CDR3 is TGTGCCATCAGTACCCGGTGGTTGGGAGTGGCTCAAGAGACCCAGTACTTC. The encoded protein is CAISTRWLGVAQETQYF. The V and J genes are TRBV10-3 and TRBJ2-5; possible D gene TRBD2, 5 bases. Germline V lookup: CDR1 ENHRY, CDR2 SYGVKD. CDR3 size: 17 residues. V dropped 5 bases and J dropped 2 bases, with 21 bases sitting between them.

V is TRBV12-3 or TRBV12-4 and J is TRBJ2-2, with 13 bases that match TRBD2. The CDR3 has 20 residues. Losses at the gene ends were 3 bases for V and 2 bases for J; bases not matched to a gene: 12. This CDR3 reads CASSFLISGTSGANTGELFF. Here the CDR3 DNA reads TGTGCCAGCAGTTTCCTAATCTCCGGGACTAGCGGGGCAAACACCGGGGAGCTGTTTTTT.

This clonotype came up many times. The rearrangement uses TRBV6-5 and TRBJ1-1; 9 positions agree with TRBD1. CDR3 size: 16 residues. Germline V gives CDR1 MNHEY, CDR2 SVGAGI. Trimming at V came to 7 bases and at J to 1 base, leaving 10 bases not matched to a gene. The CDR3 spells CASTILWDRENTEAFF. The CDR3 DNA reads TGTGCCAGCACCATCTTATGGGACAGGGAGAACACTGAAGCTTTCTTT.

This clonotype appeared many times. This chain joins TRBV5-1 and TRBJ2-1; maybe TRBD1 (5 bases). The CDR3 has 14 residues. Deletions cut 0 bases from V and 5 bases from J, with 9 bases between. Germline V gene data show CDR1 as SGHRS and CDR2 as YFSETQ. The CDR3 region is CASSLGAGNNEQFF. The DNA for the CDR3 is TGCGCCAGCAGCTTGGGGGCAGGGAACAATGAGCAGTTCTTC.

This clonotype was counted between two and nine times. The chain links TRBV7-9 to TRBJ2-7; no reliable D call. Trimming removed 4 bases from V and 3 bases from J, with 7 bases in between. Germline lookup yields CDR1 SEHNR and CDR2 FQNEAQ (reference sequence). This CDR3 comprises 12 residues. CDR3 in DNA: TGTGCCAGCAGCTCAAATAACTACGAGCAGTACTTC. Translated, it gives CASSSNNYEQYF.

The CDR3 coding sequence is TGTGCCAGCAGCCAACAAGGGGGCCAAGAGACCCAGTACTTC. Protein sequence: CASSQQGGQETQYF. This rearrangement joins TRBV3-1 to TRBJ2-5; D is possibly TRBD1 (6 bases). This CDR3 is built from 14 residues. V lost 2 bases, J lost 1 base, and 8 bases lay in between. Per the germline V gene, CDR1 is LGHDT and CDR2 is YNNKEL (reference sequence).

This clonotype was counted at least ten times. This sequence joins TRBV12-3 or TRBV12-4 and TRBJ2-1; D uncertain. There are 16 residues in the CDR3. V was cut by 3 bases and J by 5 bases, with 17 bases left in between. The CDR3 nucleotides are TGTGCCAGCAGTTTCTTGTCAGTGGATACGCACAATGAGCAGTTCTTC. Translating it yields CASSFLSVDTHNEQFF.